These 26 T cell receptor beta chains share one sample of origin, sequenced in a study of cytomegalovirus exposure and HLA in healthy donors. PCR was performed using 60 Vbeta and 13 Jbeta primers. Here immunoSEQ multiplex PCR was the method, and the copy in TCRdb shows in-frame clones only, minus some. The sample shows about 91,000 clones, roughly 78% of them seen only once. Sequenced input: PBMCs. The receptors here all came from a male donor in good health and CMV-seropositive.

This sequence joins TRBV13 and TRBJ1-6, with 7 bases that match TRBD1. The CDR3 has 16 residues. J gave up 7 bases and V 4 bases, and 10 bases lay outside the gene matches. CDR1 PRHDT and CDR2 FYEKMQ come from the germline V gene (reference sequence). In DNA form, the CDR3 reads TGTGCCAGCAGCTGGTATGGACAGGCCCCCAATTCACCCCTCCACTTT. Encoded protein: CASSWYGQAPNSPLHF.

The V and J genes are TRBV5-4 and TRBJ2-7; possibly TRBD1 for D (5 bases). CDR3 length: 13 amino acids. The germline gives CDR1 SGHNT, CDR2 YYREEE (reference sequence). Trimming shortened V by 0 bases and J by 4 bases, and 8 bases separated the two germline ends. CDR3 amino acids: CASSLVQGYEQYF. The CDR3 bases are TGTGCCAGCAGCTTGGTTCAGGGTTACGAGCAGTACTTC.

This sequence joins TRBV5-5 and TRBJ1-1, with 7 bases identical to TRBD1. The CDR3 length is 14 residues. Germline CDR1 reads SGHKS; CDR2 reads YYEKEE (reference sequence). Germline trimming cut 1 base from V and 4 bases from J; bases unmatched to any gene: 4. CDR3: CASSLTAGGTEAFF. For the CDR3, the DNA is TGTGCCAGCAGCTTGACAGCAGGGGGCACTGAAGCTTTCTTT.

The genes are TRBV10-3 and TRBJ1-4, with a weak D call TRBD1 (5 bases). Germline CDR1 reads ENHRY; CDR2 reads SYGVKD. The CDR3 totals 15 residues. Trimming left V 1 base short and J 5 bases short, with 11 bases between. CDR3 bases: TGTGCCATCAGTGAGTGGAAGGGGCTAAATGAAAAACTGTTTTTT. Translating it yields CAISEWKGLNEKLFF.

This rearrangement joins TRBV7-8 to TRBJ2-5; TRBD1 might be the D (5 bases). V was pared by 4 bases and J by 4 bases, with 10 bases between. Germline CDR1 and CDR2: SGHVS and FQNEAQ. The CDR3 has 13 residues. CDR3 protein: CASSSGRGETQYF. DNA of the CDR3: TGTGCCAGCAGCTCAGGAAGGGGAGAGACCCAGTACTTC.

The genes are TRBV18 and TRBJ2-7; maybe TRBD1 (6 bases). This CDR3 contains 13 residues. The germline V and J ends were trimmed by 4 bases and 7 bases, with 14 bases remaining between them. Looked up from germline, CDR1 is KGHSH and CDR2 is LQKENI. CDR3 sequence: CASSQSRGEEQYF. CDR3 sequence (DNA): TGTGCCAGCTCACAGAGCAGGGGCGAGGAGCAGTACTTC.

The chain employs TRBV2 and TRBJ1-4; a possible D gene is TRBD1 (5 bases). The CDR3 loop spans 12 amino acids. CDR1 SNHLY and CDR2 FYNNEI come from the germline V gene. V lost 11 bases, J lost 8 bases, and 15 bases lay in between. CDR3 region: CAGRYWGEKLFF. The CDR3 nucleotides are TGTGCCGGAAGGTATTGGGGCGAAAAACTGTTTTTT.

This clone was observed a few times. This sequence joins TRBV7-2 and TRBJ1-4; D unresolved. The CDR3 runs 14 residues. Germline CDR1 and CDR2: SGHTA and FQGNSA. V lost 1 base and J lost 5, with 8 bases in between. The CDR3 is CASSLDHGNEKLFF. In DNA form, the CDR3 reads TGTGCCAGCAGCTTAGACCACGGGAATGAAAAACTGTTTTTT.

The CDR3 loop reads CASSFGTSGGPRTDTQYF. The CDR3, as DNA: TGTGCCAGCAGCTTCGGGACTAGCGGGGGTCCTCGCACAGATACGCAGTATTTT. The chain is built from TRBV5-6 and TRBJ2-3; 14 bases match TRBD2. V trimming: 2 bases; J trimming: 1 base; junction bases outside the gene matches: 6. CDR3 length: 18 amino acids. CDR1 and CDR2 from the germline V gene are SGHDT and YYEEEE.

V usage is TRBV7-9 and J usage is TRBJ1-2; 8 bases are a match to TRBD1. The V segment lost 4 bases and the J segment 4 bases; nucleotides outside the gene matches: 8. The CDR3 runs 15 residues. The V gene's germline CDR1 is SEHNR and CDR2 FQNEAQ (reference sequence). The CDR3 region is CASSSTGGGGYGYTF. CDR3 sequence (DNA): TGTGCCAGCAGCTCTACAGGGGGGGGAGGCTATGGCTACACCTTC.

The rearrangement uses TRBV5-1 and TRBJ2-5; D possibly corresponds to TRBD1 (6 bases). The CDR3 is 16 amino acids. The germline gives CDR1 SGHRS, CDR2 YFSETQ. V lost 0 bases to trimming and J lost 1 base, with 13 bases between them. As DNA, the CDR3 is TGCGCCAGCAGCTTGGGCCTCAGGGGATTCCAAGAGACCCAGTACTTC. Translated: CASSLGLRGFQETQYF. The full variable domain, completed using reference TRBV5-1 and TRBJ2-5, is KAGVTQTPRYLIKTRGQQVTLSCSPISGHRSVSWYQQTPGQGLQFLFEYFSETQRNKGNFPGRFSGRQFSNSRSEMNVSTLELGDSALYLCASSLGLRGFQETQYFGPGTRLLVL.

CDR3 sequence: CASSRARDEQYF. The CDR3 DNA reads as TGTGCCAGCTCACGCGCCAGGGACGAGCAGTACTTC. The J gene is TRBJ2-7, the V gene TRBV18; maybe TRBD1 (5 bases). The CDR3 covers 12 residues. Germline V gives CDR1 KGHSH, CDR2 LQKENI. Trimming removed 4 bases at V and 5 bases at J, with 9 bases between. Supplemented by reference TRBV18 and TRBJ2-7, the full variable domain reads NAGVMQNPRHLVRRRGQEARLRCSPMKGHSHVYWYRQLPEEGLKFMVYLQKENIIDESGMPKERFSAEFPKEGPSILRIQQVVRGDSAAYFCASSRARDEQYFGPGTRLTVT.

The chain has TRBV11-2 and TRBJ2-7, with TRBD1 identical over 9 bases. The V segment lost 6 bases and the J segment 2 bases; nucleotides outside the gene matches: 2. Germline V CDR1 and CDR2: SGHAT, FQNNGV. The CDR3 loop spans 13 amino acids. The CDR3 DNA is TGTGCCAGCAGGGGGACAGGGCCCTACGAGCAGTACTTC. This sequence encodes CASRGTGPYEQYF.

This chain joins TRBV27 and TRBJ2-1; 7 positions agree with TRBD2. Germline V gives CDR1 MNHEY, CDR2 SMNVEV (reference sequence). This CDR3 spans 17 amino acids. The V and J ends lost 1 base and 0 bases, in that order; junction bases with no gene match: 6. The CDR3 here is CASSLWAGRASYNEQFF. For the CDR3, the DNA is TGTGCCAGCAGTTTATGGGCAGGGAGGGCCTCCTACAATGAGCAGTTCTTC.

The chain couples TRBV14 to TRBJ2-6, with 14 bases aligning to TRBD2. Per the germline V gene, CDR1 is SGHDN and CDR2 is FVKESK. There are 19 residues in the CDR3. V shed 2 bases and J 0 bases; nucleotides not matched to a gene: 3. In nucleotides, the CDR3 is TGTGCCAGCAGCCAAATGGGACTAGCGGGGGCCTCTGGGGCCAACGTCCTGACTTTC. This encodes CASSQMGLAGASGANVLTF.

The chain uses TRBV9 and TRBJ2-7; D is perhaps TRBD2 (5 bases). This CDR3 has 13 amino acids. V was pared by 0 bases and J by 7 bases, with 11 bases between. Germline V CDR1 and CDR2: SGDLS, YYNGEE. As DNA, the CDR3 is TGTGCCAGCAGCGTAGATAGCGCCCGGGAGCAGTACTTC. Protein product: CASSVDSAREQYF. The full variable domain, in which reference TRBV9 and TRBJ2-7 provide the parts outside the CDR3, is DSGVTQTPKHLITATGQRVTLRCSPRSGDLSVYWYQQSLDQGLQFLIQYYNGEERAKGNILERFSAQQFPDLHSELNLSSLELGDSALYFCASSVDSAREQYFGPGTRLTVT.

The gene calls are TRBV9 and TRBJ1-3, with D perhaps matching TRBD1 (6 bases). V was pared by 0 bases and J by 4 bases, with 17 bases between. The CDR3 contains 17 residues. Germline V gives CDR1 SGDLS, CDR2 YYNGEE. The CDR3 spells CASSVASGTPEGNTIYF. The CDR3 region has the DNA TGTGCCAGCAGCGTAGCGTCGGGGACACCCGAAGGAAACACCATATATTTT.

This clone was counted between two and nine times. V gene TRBV6-6 combines with J gene TRBJ2-1, with 8 positions matching TRBD1. V lost 5 bases and J lost 2; bases outside the gene matches: 5. This CDR3 contains 15 residues. The V gene's germline CDR1 is MNHNY and CDR2 SVGAGI (reference sequence). CDR3 in DNA: TGTGCCAGCAGTCTGGGGACAGGCCCCTACAATGAGCAGTTCTTC. This translates into CASSLGTGPYNEQFF.

The gene calls are TRBV7-9 and TRBJ2-1; 8 bases are shared with TRBD1. Germline loops: CDR1 SEHNR, CDR2 FQNEAQ (reference sequence). Trimming removed 5 bases from V and 9 bases from J; junction bases left unmatched: 3. This CDR3 spans 12 amino acids. CDR3 residues: CASSDRGGEQFF. DNA of the CDR3: TGTGCCAGCAGCGACAGGGGCGGTGAGCAGTTCTTC. Full variable domain (missing parts from reference TRBV7-9 and TRBJ2-1): DTGVSQNPRHKITKRGQNVTFRCDPISEHNRLYWYRQTLGQGPEFLTYFQNEAQLEKSRLLSDRFSAERPKGSFSTLEIQRTEQGDSAMYLCASSDRGGEQFFGPGTRLTVL.

This sequence joins TRBV27 and TRBJ2-1; 9 positions agree with TRBD2. CDR3 length: 15 amino acids. The trim removed 5 bases at V and 7 bases at J, leaving 9 bases unmatched. Germline loops: CDR1 MNHEY, CDR2 SMNVEV (reference sequence). The CDR3 loop is CASSRGGAEGNEQFF. In nucleotides, the CDR3 is TGTGCCAGCAGTCGCGGGGGGGCCGAGGGGAATGAGCAGTTCTTC.

J is TRBJ2-6 and V is TRBV7-7; D unclear. V was trimmed by 1 base and J by 0 bases, leaving 4 bases between them. This CDR3 has 15 residues. Germline CDR1 SSHAT, CDR2 FNYEAQ (reference sequence). CDR3 bases: TGTGCCAGCAGCTTAGTGGCCTCTGGGGCCAACGTCCTGACTTTC. Amino acid sequence: CASSLVASGANVLTF.

The chain links TRBV9 to TRBJ2-1; D possibly corresponds to TRBD1 (5 bases). The CDR3 length is 15 residues. CDR1 and CDR2 (germline): SGDLS, YYNGEE. Trimming shortened V by 4 bases and J by 5 bases, and 16 bases separated the two germline ends. The CDR3 region has the DNA TGTGCCAGCAGCCCCCGAGCGAAAGGGGACAATGAGCAGTTCTTC. Its translation: CASSPRAKGDNEQFF.

This chain joins TRBV5-4 and TRBJ2-3, with D perhaps TRBD2 (6 bases). Germline CDR1 and CDR2: SGHNT and YYREEE (reference sequence). Trimming took off 0 bases at V and 5 bases at J, with 10 bases between the two ends. The CDR3 length is 14 residues. The CDR3 DNA reads TGTGCCAGCAGCTTGGGGCAGGGAGGAGATACGCAGTATTTT. Translation: CASSLGQGGDTQYF.

The sample holds one count of this clone. The V gene is TRBV6-1, the J gene TRBJ1-5; 8 bases are a match to TRBD1. Germline values: CDR1 MNHNS, CDR2 SASEGT. V trimming: 0 bases; J trimming: 7 bases; junction bases outside the gene matches: 8. The CDR3 is 16 residues long. CDR3 in amino acids: CASSEALQGGGQPQHF. Here the CDR3 DNA reads TGTGCCAGCAGTGAAGCCCTACAGGGGGGCGGACAGCCCCAGCATTTT.

This CDR3 is CASSETTDTQYF. Here the CDR3 DNA reads TGTGCCAGCAGTGAGACTACAGATACGCAGTATTTT. The chain links TRBV2 to TRBJ2-3; D gene unclear. Looked up from germline, CDR1 is SNHLY and CDR2 is FYNNEI. The length of the CDR3 is 12 residues. V was trimmed by 3 bases and J by 3 bases, leaving 4 bases between them.

The CDR3 sequence: CASSQDGRDSWVGEQYF. CDR3 in DNA: TGCGCCAGCAGCCAAGACGGACGGGACTCCTGGGTTGGGGAGCAGTACTTC. V and J are TRBV4-1 and TRBJ2-7; D might be TRBD2 (6 bases). V lost 0 bases, J lost 7 bases, and 22 bases lay in between. CDR1 and CDR2 (germline): MGHRA, YSYEKL. The CDR3 contains 17 residues.